Listed below are T cell receptor beta chains from one sample, sequenced in a study of control samples from healthy donors and cancer patients. Some clones are missing from TCRdb's copy, which holds only in-frame ones; the method was immunoSEQ multiplex PCR. Seen here are some 120,000 clones, around 87% observed once, and the top ten hold 1.1%. Material: PBMCs. The receptors come from a woman between 50 and 59 years old with colorectal cancer. CDR3s include the opening cysteine and the closing phenylalanine or tryptophan. A D gene is named only where the DNA matches it firmly. Size tells how often a clone was seen (once, few, many) or the class of an expanded clone, and some rows leave it out.

j_call: TRBJ1-1; clone_size: once; cdr3_length: 15; d_call: .; v_call: TRBV5-1; cdr3_aa: CASSESHPTNTEAFF; cdr3_nt: TGCGCCAGCAGCGAATCACACCCGACAAACACTGAAGCTTTCTTT
j_call: TRBJ2-7; clone_size: .; cdr3_length: 14; d_call: .; v_call: TRBV3-1/TRBV3-2; cdr3_aa: CASSHRDGIYEQYF; cdr3_nt: TGTGCCAGCAGCCACCGGGACGGAATCTACGAGCAGTACTTC
j_call: TRBJ1-1; clone_size: .; cdr3_length: 14; d_call: .; v_call: TRBV6-1; cdr3_aa: CASSESSRGTEAFF; cdr3_nt: TGTGCCAGCAGTGAATCTAGCAGGGGCACTGAAGCTTTCTTT
j_call: TRBJ2-7; clone_size: .; cdr3_length: 14; d_call: .; v_call: TRBV6-5; cdr3_aa: CASSHDGETYEQYF; cdr3_nt: TGTGCCAGCAGCCATGACGGGGAAACCTACGAGCAGTACTTC
j_call: TRBJ2-7; clone_size: .; cdr3_length: 11; d_call: .; v_call: TRBV19; cdr3_aa: CASSGGIEQYF; cdr3_nt: TGTGCCAGTAGTGGGGGGATCGAGCAGTACTTC
j_call: TRBJ2-3; clone_size: .; cdr3_length: 15; d_call: .; v_call: TRBV27; cdr3_aa: CASSESRFGTDTQYF; cdr3_nt: TGTGCCAGCAGCGAGAGCCGTTTCGGCACAGATACGCAGTATTTT
j_call: TRBJ2-3; clone_size: .; cdr3_length: 16; d_call: .; v_call: TRBV14; cdr3_aa: CASSRNGYGRWDTQYF; cdr3_nt: TGTGCCAGCAGCCGAAATGGGTATGGTAGATGGGATACGCAGTATTTT
j_call: TRBJ1-5; clone_size: .; cdr3_length: 16; d_call: .; v_call: TRBV11-3; cdr3_aa: CANTEPHREGNQPQHF; cdr3_nt: TGTGCCAACACCGAGCCGCACAGGGAGGGCAATCAGCCCCAGCATTTT
j_call: TRBJ2-5; clone_size: .; cdr3_length: 12; d_call: .; v_call: TRBV18; cdr3_aa: CASSPDLGTQYF; cdr3_nt: TGTGCCAGCTCACCCGATCTGGGGACCCAGTACTTC
j_call: TRBJ1-2; clone_size: .; cdr3_length: 14; d_call: .; v_call: TRBV28; cdr3_aa: CAIEGGPTNYGYTF; cdr3_nt: TGTGCCATTGAAGGGGGACCCACTAACTATGGCTACACCTTC
j_call: TRBJ1-1; clone_size: .; cdr3_length: 12; d_call: .; v_call: TRBV20-1; cdr3_aa: CSASPVNTEAFF; cdr3_nt: TGCAGTGCTAGTCCCGTGAACACTGAAGCTTTCTTT
j_call: TRBJ2-7; clone_size: .; cdr3_length: 14; d_call: .; v_call: TRBV3-1/TRBV3-2; cdr3_aa: CASSQGTVSYEQYF; cdr3_nt: TGTGCCAGCAGCCAAGGGACTGTCTCCTACGAGCAGTACTTC
j_call: TRBJ2-3; clone_size: .; cdr3_length: 20; d_call: .; v_call: TRBV9; cdr3_aa: CASSVGPQERAEGGTDTQYF; cdr3_nt: TGTGCCAGCAGCGTGGGCCCCCAAGAGCGAGCGGAGGGGGGGACAGATACGCAGTATTTT
j_call: TRBJ2-1; clone_size: .; cdr3_length: 14; d_call: .; v_call: TRBV19; cdr3_aa: CASSIGWEIHGQFF; cdr3_nt: TGTGCCAGTAGTATAGGATGGGAAATCCACGGGCAGTTCTTC
j_call: TRBJ2-7; clone_size: .; cdr3_length: 14; d_call: TRBD1; v_call: TRBV30; cdr3_aa: CAWSTYRGSDEQYF; cdr3_nt: TGTGCCTGGAGTACATACAGGGGATCGGACGAGCAGTACTTC
j_call: TRBJ2-7; clone_size: .; cdr3_length: 15; d_call: TRBD1; v_call: TRBV6-6; cdr3_aa: CASSPGTGSFYEQYF; cdr3_nt: TGTGCCAGCAGCCCCGGGACAGGGTCCTTCTACGAGCAGTACTTC
j_call: TRBJ2-7; clone_size: .; cdr3_length: 13; d_call: .; v_call: TRBV19; cdr3_aa: CASSTRTGYEQYF; cdr3_nt: TGTGCCAGTAGTACACGTACTGGTTACGAGCAGTACTTC
j_call: TRBJ2-2; clone_size: .; cdr3_length: 12; d_call: .; v_call: TRBV7-9; cdr3_aa: CASSYNTGELFF; cdr3_nt: TGTGCCAGCAGCTACAACACCGGGGAGCTGTTTTTT
j_call: TRBJ1-1; clone_size: .; cdr3_length: 16; d_call: .; v_call: TRBV6-5; cdr3_aa: CASSSEGTFMNTEAFF; cdr3_nt: TGTGCCAGCAGTTCCGAGGGGACCTTTATGAACACTGAAGCTTTCTTT
j_call: TRBJ1-6; clone_size: .; cdr3_length: 15; d_call: .; v_call: TRBV7-8; cdr3_aa: CASHTVGRGDSPLHF; cdr3_nt: TGTGCCAGCCACACGGTGGGTAGGGGGGATTCACCCCTCCACTTT
j_call: TRBJ2-5; clone_size: once; cdr3_length: 15; d_call: TRBD1; v_call: TRBV6-5; cdr3_aa: CASSNRGWGQETQYF; cdr3_nt: TGTGCCAGCAGTAACAGGGGCTGGGGACAAGAGACCCAGTACTTC
j_call: TRBJ2-1; clone_size: .; cdr3_length: 12; d_call: .; v_call: TRBV6-5; cdr3_aa: CASLQGYNEQFF; cdr3_nt: TGTGCCAGCCTTCAGGGATACAATGAGCAGTTCTTC
j_call: TRBJ2-1; clone_size: .; cdr3_length: 18; d_call: TRBD1; v_call: TRBV4-1; cdr3_aa: CASSQDWGTGLEWNEQFF; cdr3_nt: TGCGCCAGCAGCCAAGATTGGGGGACAGGGTTGGAATGGAATGAGCAGTTCTTC
j_call: TRBJ2-7; clone_size: .; cdr3_length: 14; d_call: .; v_call: TRBV19; cdr3_aa: CATHPGLGPYEQYF; cdr3_nt: TGTGCCACCCACCCTGGCTTGGGACCCTACGAGCAGTACTTC
j_call: TRBJ2-7; clone_size: .; cdr3_length: 17; d_call: TRBD2; v_call: TRBV18; cdr3_aa: CASSPPTSGRGSREQYF; cdr3_nt: TGTGCCAGCTCACCACCAACTAGCGGGAGGGGATCGCGGGAGCAGTACTTC
j_call: TRBJ1-1; clone_size: .; cdr3_length: 15; d_call: .; v_call: TRBV2; cdr3_aa: CASIAGEGGNTEAFF; cdr3_nt: TGTGCCAGCATAGCAGGCGAGGGAGGGAACACTGAAGCTTTCTTT
j_call: TRBJ2-1; clone_size: .; cdr3_length: 17; d_call: .; v_call: TRBV10-3; cdr3_aa: CAISFTDPGEHSSEQFF; cdr3_nt: TGTGCCATCAGTTTCACCGACCCGGGGGAGCATTCATCCGAGCAGTTCTTC
j_call: TRBJ2-7; clone_size: .; cdr3_length: 15; d_call: TRBD1; v_call: TRBV18; cdr3_aa: CASSLPGQGIYEQYF; cdr3_nt: TGTGCCAGCTCACTACCGGGACAGGGTATCTACGAGCAGTACTTC
j_call: TRBJ2-3; clone_size: once; cdr3_length: 16; d_call: TRBD2; v_call: TRBV11-2; cdr3_aa: CASSKGTSGSVDTQYF; cdr3_nt: TGTGCCAGCAGTAAGGGGACTAGCGGGAGTGTTGATACGCAGTATTTT
j_call: TRBJ2-1; clone_size: .; cdr3_length: 14; d_call: .; v_call: TRBV6-5; cdr3_aa: CASNSNPPYNEQFF; cdr3_nt: TGTGCCAGCAATTCGAACCCCCCCTACAATGAGCAGTTCTTC
j_call: TRBJ1-4; clone_size: .; cdr3_length: 15; d_call: .; v_call: TRBV18; cdr3_aa: CASSPPGSTNEKLFF; cdr3_nt: TGTGCCAGCTCACCACCGGGGTCCACTAATGAAAAACTGTTTTTT
j_call: TRBJ1-5; clone_size: once; cdr3_length: 13; d_call: .; v_call: TRBV30; cdr3_aa: CAWSEDSNQPQHF; cdr3_nt: TGTGCCTGGAGCGAAGATTCCAATCAGCCCCAGCATTTT
j_call: TRBJ2-5; clone_size: .; cdr3_length: 14; d_call: TRBD1; v_call: TRBV2; cdr3_aa: CASRGDRGGETQYF; cdr3_nt: TGTGCCAGCAGAGGGGACAGGGGAGGAGAGACCCAGTACTTC
j_call: TRBJ2-7; clone_size: .; cdr3_length: 14; d_call: .; v_call: TRBV25-1; cdr3_aa: CASSEFFGAYEQYF; cdr3_nt: TGTGCCAGCAGTGAATTTTTCGGGGCTTACGAGCAGTACTTC
j_call: TRBJ2-7; clone_size: .; cdr3_length: 16; d_call: TRBD2; v_call: TRBV4-1; cdr3_aa: CASSHQTSGRGYEQYF; cdr3_nt: TGCGCCAGCAGCCACCAAACTAGCGGGAGGGGCTACGAGCAGTACTTC
j_call: TRBJ1-1; clone_size: .; cdr3_length: 14; d_call: .; v_call: TRBV10-1; cdr3_aa: CASSRSGVGTEAFF; cdr3_nt: TGCGCCAGCAGCAGATCAGGGGTCGGGACTGAAGCTTTCTTT
j_call: TRBJ2-1; clone_size: .; cdr3_length: 19; d_call: .; v_call: TRBV6-1; cdr3_aa: CASSERGVGGAGSYNEQFF; cdr3_nt: TGTGCCAGCAGTGAAAGGGGGGTAGGGGGAGCGGGCTCCTACAATGAGCAGTTCTTC
j_call: TRBJ2-2; clone_size: few; cdr3_length: 15; d_call: TRBD1; v_call: TRBV3-1/TRBV3-2; cdr3_aa: CASSQGTGITGELFF; cdr3_nt: TGTGCCAGCAGCCAAGGGACAGGGATTACCGGGGAGCTGTTTTTT
j_call: TRBJ2-7; clone_size: .; cdr3_length: 19; d_call: TRBD2; v_call: TRBV6-6; cdr3_aa: CASSLRRGSSGMSLYEQYF; cdr3_nt: TGTGCCAGCAGTCTCCGACGGGGGTCTAGCGGAATGTCCCTCTACGAGCAGTACTTC
j_call: TRBJ1-1; clone_size: .; cdr3_length: 17; d_call: .; v_call: TRBV5-5; cdr3_aa: CASSQSGYKDWGAEAFF; cdr3_nt: TGTGCCAGCAGCCAGTCAGGGTATAAAGACTGGGGAGCTGAAGCTTTCTTT
j_call: TRBJ1-4; clone_size: .; cdr3_length: 15; d_call: .; v_call: TRBV18; cdr3_aa: CASSPMRAPNEKLFF; cdr3_nt: TGTGCCAGCTCACCGATGAGGGCTCCTAATGAAAAACTGTTTTTT
j_call: TRBJ2-2; clone_size: .; cdr3_length: 16; d_call: TRBD1; v_call: TRBV27; cdr3_aa: CASRPGQGGYIGELFF; cdr3_nt: TGTGCCAGCAGGCCCGGACAGGGGGGCTATATCGGGGAGCTGTTTTTT
j_call: TRBJ1-1; clone_size: .; cdr3_length: 12; d_call: .; v_call: TRBV30; cdr3_aa: CAWSVGNTEAFF; cdr3_nt: TGTGCCTGGAGTGTAGGGAACACTGAAGCTTTCTTT
j_call: TRBJ2-3; clone_size: .; cdr3_length: 15; d_call: .; v_call: TRBV5-1; cdr3_aa: CASSLGDPPPDTQYF; cdr3_nt: TGCGCCAGCAGCTTGGGGGACCCTCCCCCAGATACGCAGTATTTT
j_call: TRBJ2-5; clone_size: .; cdr3_length: 16; d_call: .; v_call: TRBV7-7; cdr3_aa: CASSLSPGSRRETQYF; cdr3_nt: TGTGCCAGCAGCTTATCTCCGGGGAGCCGGCGAGAGACCCAGTACTTC
j_call: TRBJ1-4; clone_size: .; cdr3_length: 14; d_call: .; v_call: TRBV7-9; cdr3_aa: CASSLSSGVEKLFF; cdr3_nt: TGTGCCAGCAGCTTATCGTCAGGGGTAGAAAAACTGTTTTTT
j_call: TRBJ1-1; clone_size: few; cdr3_length: 13; d_call: .; v_call: TRBV18; cdr3_aa: CASSPGLDTEAFF; cdr3_nt: TGTGCCAGCTCACCGGGACTCGACACTGAAGCTTTCTTT
j_call: TRBJ2-3; clone_size: .; cdr3_length: 16; d_call: TRBD2; v_call: TRBV7-8; cdr3_aa: CASSRGTSGYTDTQYF; cdr3_nt: TGTGCCAGCAGCCGAGGGACTAGCGGATACACAGATACGCAGTATTTT
j_call: TRBJ2-7; clone_size: .; cdr3_length: 12; d_call: .; v_call: TRBV12-3/TRBV12-4; cdr3_aa: CASSQDGYEQYF; cdr3_nt: TGTGCCAGCAGCCAGGACGGGTACGAGCAGTACTTC
j_call: TRBJ2-7; clone_size: .; cdr3_length: 12; d_call: .; v_call: TRBV12-3/TRBV12-4; cdr3_aa: CASGSPRSVQYF; cdr3_nt: TGTGCCAGCGGTTCCCCCCGGTCTGTGCAGTACTTC
j_call: TRBJ2-7; clone_size: .; cdr3_length: 19; d_call: TRBD1; v_call: TRBV3-1/TRBV3-2; cdr3_aa: CASSPKSIRQGSSSYEQYF; cdr3_nt: TGTGCCAGCAGCCCCAAGTCAATACGACAGGGAAGTAGCTCCTACGAGCAGTACTTC
j_call: TRBJ1-2; clone_size: .; cdr3_length: 13; d_call: .; v_call: TRBV27; cdr3_aa: CASSPDGVDGYTF; cdr3_nt: TGTGCCAGCAGCCCCGATGGGGTCGATGGCTACACCTTC
j_call: TRBJ2-7; clone_size: .; cdr3_length: 13; d_call: .; v_call: TRBV12-3/TRBV12-4; cdr3_aa: CASSFWTPYEQYF; cdr3_nt: TGTGCCAGCAGTTTTTGGACCCCCTACGAGCAGTACTTC